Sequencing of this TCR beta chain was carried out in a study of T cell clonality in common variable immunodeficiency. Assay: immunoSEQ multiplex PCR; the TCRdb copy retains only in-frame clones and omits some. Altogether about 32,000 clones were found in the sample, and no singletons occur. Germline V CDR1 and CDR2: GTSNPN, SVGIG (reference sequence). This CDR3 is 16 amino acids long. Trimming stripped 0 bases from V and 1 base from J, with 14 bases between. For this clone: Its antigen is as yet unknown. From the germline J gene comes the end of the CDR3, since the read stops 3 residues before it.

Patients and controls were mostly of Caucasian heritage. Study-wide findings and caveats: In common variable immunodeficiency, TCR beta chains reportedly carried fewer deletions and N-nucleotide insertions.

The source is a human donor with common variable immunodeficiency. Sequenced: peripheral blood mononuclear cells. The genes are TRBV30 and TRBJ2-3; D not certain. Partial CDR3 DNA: TGTGCCTGGAGTGTAATTTCTTGGCAACGCACAGATACG. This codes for CAWSVISWQRTDT. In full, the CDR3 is CAWSVISWQRTDTQYF. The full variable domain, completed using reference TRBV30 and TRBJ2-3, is SQTIHQWPATLVQPVGSPLSLECTVEGTSNPNLYWYRQAAGRGLQLLFYSVGIGQISSEVPQNLSASRPQDRQFILSSKKLLLSDSGFYLCAWSVISWQRTDTQYFGPGTRLTVL.